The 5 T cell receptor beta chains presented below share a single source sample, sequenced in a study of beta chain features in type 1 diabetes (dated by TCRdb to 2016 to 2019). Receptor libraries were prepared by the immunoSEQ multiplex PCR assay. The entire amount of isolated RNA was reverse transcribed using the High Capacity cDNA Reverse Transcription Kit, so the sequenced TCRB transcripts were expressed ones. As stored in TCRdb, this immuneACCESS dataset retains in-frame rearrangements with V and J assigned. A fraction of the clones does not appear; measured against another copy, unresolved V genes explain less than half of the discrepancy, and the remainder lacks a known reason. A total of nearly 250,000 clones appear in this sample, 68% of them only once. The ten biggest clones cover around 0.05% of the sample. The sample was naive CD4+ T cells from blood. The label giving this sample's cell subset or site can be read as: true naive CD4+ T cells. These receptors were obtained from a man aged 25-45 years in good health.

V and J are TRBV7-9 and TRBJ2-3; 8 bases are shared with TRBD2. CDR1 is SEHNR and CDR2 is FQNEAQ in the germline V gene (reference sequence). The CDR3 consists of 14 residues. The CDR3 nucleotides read TGTGCTATCCCCCCTAGCGGGTTCACAGATACGCAGTATTTT. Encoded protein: CAIPPSGFTDTQYF.

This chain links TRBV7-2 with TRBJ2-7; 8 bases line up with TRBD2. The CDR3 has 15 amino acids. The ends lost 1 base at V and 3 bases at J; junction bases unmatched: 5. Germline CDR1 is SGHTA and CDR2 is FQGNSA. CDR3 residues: CASSLEGTSLYEQYF. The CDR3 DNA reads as TGTGCCAGCAGCTTAGAAGGGACTAGTCTCTACGAGCAGTACTTC.

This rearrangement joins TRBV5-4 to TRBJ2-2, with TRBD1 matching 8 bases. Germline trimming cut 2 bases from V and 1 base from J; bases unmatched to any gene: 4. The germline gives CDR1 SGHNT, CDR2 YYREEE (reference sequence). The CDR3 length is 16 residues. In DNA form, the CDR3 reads TGTGCCAGCAGCTTTACCGGGACAGGGAACACCGGGGAGCTGTTTTTT. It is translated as CASSFTGTGNTGELFF.

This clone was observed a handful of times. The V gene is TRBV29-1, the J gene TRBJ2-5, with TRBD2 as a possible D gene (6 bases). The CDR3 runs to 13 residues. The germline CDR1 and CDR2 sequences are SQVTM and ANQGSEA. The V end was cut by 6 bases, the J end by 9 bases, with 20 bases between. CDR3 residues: CSVGLQSLEAQYF. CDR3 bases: TGCAGCGTGGGACTGCAGTCCCTGGAGGCCCAGTACTTC.

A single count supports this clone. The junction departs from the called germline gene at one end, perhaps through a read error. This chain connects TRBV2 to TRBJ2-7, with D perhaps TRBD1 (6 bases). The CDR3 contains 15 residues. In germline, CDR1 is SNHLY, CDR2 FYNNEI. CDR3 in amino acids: CASSDRGVGSSEQYF. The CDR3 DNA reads TGTGCCAGCAGTGACAGGGGCGTGGGGTCCTCCGAGCAGTACTTC.